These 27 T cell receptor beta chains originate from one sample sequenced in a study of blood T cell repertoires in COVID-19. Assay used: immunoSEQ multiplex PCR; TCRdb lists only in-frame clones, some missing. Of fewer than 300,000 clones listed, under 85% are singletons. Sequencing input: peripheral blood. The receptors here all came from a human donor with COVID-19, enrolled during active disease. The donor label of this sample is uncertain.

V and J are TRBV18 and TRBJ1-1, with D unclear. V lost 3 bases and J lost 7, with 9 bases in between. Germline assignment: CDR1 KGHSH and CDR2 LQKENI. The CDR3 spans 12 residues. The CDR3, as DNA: TGTGCCAGCTCACCCATACGGGGTGAAGCTTTCTTT. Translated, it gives CASSPIRGEAFF.

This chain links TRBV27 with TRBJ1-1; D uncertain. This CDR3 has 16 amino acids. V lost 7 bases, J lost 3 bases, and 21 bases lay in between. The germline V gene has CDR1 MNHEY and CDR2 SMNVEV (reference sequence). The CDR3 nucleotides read TGTGCCAGCACATCAAATTCCTGGGGAGAGCACACTGAAGCTTTCTTT. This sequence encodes CASTSNSWGEHTEAFF.

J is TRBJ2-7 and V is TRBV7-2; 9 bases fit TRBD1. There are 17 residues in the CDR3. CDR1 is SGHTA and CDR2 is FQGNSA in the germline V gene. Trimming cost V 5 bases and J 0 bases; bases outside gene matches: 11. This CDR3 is CASSQILPGQGSYEQYF. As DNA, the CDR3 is TGTGCCAGCAGCCAAATTTTACCGGGACAGGGCTCCTACGAGCAGTACTTC. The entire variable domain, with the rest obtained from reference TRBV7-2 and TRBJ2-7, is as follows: GAGVSQSPSNKVTEKGKDVELRCDPISGHTALYWYRQSLGQGLEFLIYFQGNSAPDKSGLPSDRFSAERTGGSVSTLTIQRTQQEDSAVYLCASSQILPGQGSYEQYFGPGTRLTVT.

CDR3 protein: CASSQAQGLTTQYF. CDR3 coding DNA: TGTGCCAGCAGCCAAGCGCAGGGTTTAACGACCCAGTACTTC. The chain has TRBV3-1 (or the pseudogene TRBV3-2) and TRBJ2-5; possibly TRBD1 for D (5 bases). V lost 1 base and J 7 bases, leaving 13 bases between the germline ends. CDR1 and CDR2 (germline): LGHDT, YNNKEL (reference sequence). The CDR3 runs 14 residues.

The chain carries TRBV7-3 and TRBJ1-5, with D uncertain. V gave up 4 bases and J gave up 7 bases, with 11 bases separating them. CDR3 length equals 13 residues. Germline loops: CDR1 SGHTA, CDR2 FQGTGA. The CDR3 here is CASSSQRKQPQHF. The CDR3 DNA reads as TGTGCCAGCAGCTCCCAGCGGAAGCAGCCCCAGCATTTT.

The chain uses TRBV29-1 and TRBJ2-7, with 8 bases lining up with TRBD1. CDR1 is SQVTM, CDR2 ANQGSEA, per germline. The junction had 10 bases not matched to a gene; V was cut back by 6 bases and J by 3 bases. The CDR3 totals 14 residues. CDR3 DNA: TGCAGCGTCGCCATCGGACAGGGCAGCTACGAGCAGTACTTC. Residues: CSVAIGQGSYEQYF.

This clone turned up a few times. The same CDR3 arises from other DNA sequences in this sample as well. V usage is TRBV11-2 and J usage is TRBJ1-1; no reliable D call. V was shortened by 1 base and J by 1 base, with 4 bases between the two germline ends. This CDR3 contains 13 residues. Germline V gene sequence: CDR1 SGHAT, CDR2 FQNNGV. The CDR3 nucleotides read TGTGCCAGCAGCTTAGGCAGGAACACTGAAGCTTTCTTT. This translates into CASSLGRNTEAFF. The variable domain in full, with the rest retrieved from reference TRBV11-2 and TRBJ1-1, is EAGVAQSPRYKIIEKRQSVAFWCNPISGHATLYWYQQILGQGPKLLIQFQNNGVVDDSQLPKDRFSAERLKGVDSTLKIQPAKLEDSAVYLCASSLGRNTEAFFGQGTRLTVV.

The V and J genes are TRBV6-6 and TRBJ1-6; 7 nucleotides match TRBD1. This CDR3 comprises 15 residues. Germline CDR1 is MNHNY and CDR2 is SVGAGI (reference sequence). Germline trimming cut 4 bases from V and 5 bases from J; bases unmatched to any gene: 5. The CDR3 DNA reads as TGTGCCAGCAGTTCCGGGACAGATGATAATTCACCCCTCCACTTT. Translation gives CASSSGTDDNSPLHF.

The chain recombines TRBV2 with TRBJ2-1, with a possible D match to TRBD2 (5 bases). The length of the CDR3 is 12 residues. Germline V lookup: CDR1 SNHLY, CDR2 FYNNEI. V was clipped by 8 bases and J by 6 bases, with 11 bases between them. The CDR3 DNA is TGTGCCAGCTCCATAGCGCTCAATGAGCAGTTCTTC. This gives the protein CASSIALNEQFF.

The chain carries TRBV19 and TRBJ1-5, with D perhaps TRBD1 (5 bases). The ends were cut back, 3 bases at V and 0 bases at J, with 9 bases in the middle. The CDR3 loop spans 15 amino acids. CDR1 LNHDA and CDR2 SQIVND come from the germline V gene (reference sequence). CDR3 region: CASSMGTHSNQPQHF. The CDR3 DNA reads TGTGCCAGTAGTATGGGGACTCATAGCAATCAGCCCCAGCATTTT.

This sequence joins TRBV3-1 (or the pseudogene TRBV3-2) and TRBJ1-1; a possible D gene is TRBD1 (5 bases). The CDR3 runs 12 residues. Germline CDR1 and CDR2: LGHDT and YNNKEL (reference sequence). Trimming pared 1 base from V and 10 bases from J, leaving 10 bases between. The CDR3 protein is CASSQAGFGAFF. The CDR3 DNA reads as TGTGCCAGCAGCCAAGCAGGGTTTGGAGCTTTCTTT.

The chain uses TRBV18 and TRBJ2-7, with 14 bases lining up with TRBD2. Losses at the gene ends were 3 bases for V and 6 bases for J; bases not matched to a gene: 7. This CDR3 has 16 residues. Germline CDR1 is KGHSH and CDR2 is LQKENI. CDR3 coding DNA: TGTGCCAGCTCACCGGGGACTAGCGGGAGAATCGCCGAGCAGTACTTC. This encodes CASSPGTSGRIAEQYF.

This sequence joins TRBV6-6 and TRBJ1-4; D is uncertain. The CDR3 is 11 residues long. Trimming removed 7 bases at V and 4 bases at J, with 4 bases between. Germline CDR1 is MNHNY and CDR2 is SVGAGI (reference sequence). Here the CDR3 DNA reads TGTGCCAGCACCTTTAATGAAAAACTGTTTTTT. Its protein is CASTFNEKLFF.

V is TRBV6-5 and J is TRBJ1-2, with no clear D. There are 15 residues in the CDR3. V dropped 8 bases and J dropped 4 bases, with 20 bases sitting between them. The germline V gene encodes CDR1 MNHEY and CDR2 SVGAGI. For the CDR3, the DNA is TGTGCCAGCGGAGTTCGAGGGAGCCCCCTCTATGGCTACACCTTC. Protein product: CASGVRGSPLYGYTF.

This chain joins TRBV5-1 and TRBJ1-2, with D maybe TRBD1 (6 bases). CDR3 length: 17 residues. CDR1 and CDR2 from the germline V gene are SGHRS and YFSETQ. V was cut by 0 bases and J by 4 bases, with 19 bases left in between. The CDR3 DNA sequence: TGCGCCAGCAGCTTGGCATTGGGAATACAGGGTCGCTATGGCTACACCTTC. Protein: CASSLALGIQGRYGYTF.

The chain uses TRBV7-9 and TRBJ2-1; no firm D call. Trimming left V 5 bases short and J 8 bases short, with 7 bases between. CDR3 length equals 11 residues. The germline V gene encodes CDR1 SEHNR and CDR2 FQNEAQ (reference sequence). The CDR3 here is CASSPLDEQFF. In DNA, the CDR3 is TGTGCCAGCAGCCCGCTAGATGAGCAGTTCTTC.

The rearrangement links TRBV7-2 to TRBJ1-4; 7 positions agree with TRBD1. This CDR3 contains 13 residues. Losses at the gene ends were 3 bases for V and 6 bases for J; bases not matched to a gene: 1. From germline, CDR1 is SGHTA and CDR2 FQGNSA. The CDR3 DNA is TGTGCCAGCAGCTTGACAGGGTATGAAAAACTGTTTTTT. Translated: CASSLTGYEKLFF.

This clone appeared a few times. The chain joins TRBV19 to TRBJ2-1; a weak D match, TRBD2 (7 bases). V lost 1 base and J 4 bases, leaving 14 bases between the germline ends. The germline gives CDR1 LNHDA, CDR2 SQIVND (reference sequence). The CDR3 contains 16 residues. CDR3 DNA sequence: TGTGCCAGTAGTATAGGTTCGCGGGGGCTTTACAATGAGCAGTTCTTC. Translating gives CASSIGSRGLYNEQFF.

The CDR3 loop is CASSPRGRNYGYTF. The CDR3 DNA follows: TGTGCCAGCAGTCCTAGGGGGCGCAACTATGGCTACACCTTC. The V call is TRBV28, the J call TRBJ1-2, with 7 bases aligning to TRBD1. Losses at the gene ends were 5 bases for V and 2 bases for J; bases not matched to a gene: 5. CDR1 MDHEN and CDR2 SYDVKM come from the germline V gene. This CDR3 region has 14 residues.

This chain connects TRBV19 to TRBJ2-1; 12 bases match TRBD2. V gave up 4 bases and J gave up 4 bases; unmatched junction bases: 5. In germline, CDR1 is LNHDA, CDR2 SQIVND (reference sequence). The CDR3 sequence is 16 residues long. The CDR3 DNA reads TGTGCCAGTAGTAGCCTAACTAGCGGGAGGTACAATGAGCAGTTCTTC. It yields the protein CASSSLTSGRYNEQFF. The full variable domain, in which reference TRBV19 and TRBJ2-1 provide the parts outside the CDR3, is DGGITQSPKYLFRKEGQNVTLSCEQNLNHDAMYWYRQDPGQGLRLIYYSQIVNDFQKGDIAEGYSVSREKKESFPLTVTSAQKNPTAFYLCASSSLTSGRYNEQFFGPGTRLTVL.

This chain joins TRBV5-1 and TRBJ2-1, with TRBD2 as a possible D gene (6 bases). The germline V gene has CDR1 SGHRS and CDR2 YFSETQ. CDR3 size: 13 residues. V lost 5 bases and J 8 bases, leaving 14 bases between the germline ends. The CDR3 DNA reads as TGCGCCAGCAGGGACTTGCGGGGCGATGAGCAGTTCTTC. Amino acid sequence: CASRDLRGDEQFF.

Written as DNA, the CDR3 is TGTGCCACCAGTGGGGAGTACGGCGAGCAGTACTTC. The encoded protein is CATSGEYGEQYF. The rearrangement links TRBV24-1 to TRBJ2-7; a possible D gene is TRBD2 (5 bases). The V gene's germline CDR1 is KGHDR and CDR2 SFDVKD. The CDR3 is 12 amino acids. The V gene lost 5 bases and the J gene lost 6 bases, with 10 bases spanning the gap.

The CDR3 nucleotides read TGCGCCAGCAGCTCGGCCAGGGACACTGAAGCTTTCTTT. Its protein is CASSSARDTEAFF. J is TRBJ1-1 and V is TRBV5-1, with a weak D call TRBD1 (5 bases). The V gene's germline CDR1 is SGHRS and CDR2 YFSETQ. The CDR3 is 13 amino acids. V lost 3 bases and J lost 3, with 9 bases in between.

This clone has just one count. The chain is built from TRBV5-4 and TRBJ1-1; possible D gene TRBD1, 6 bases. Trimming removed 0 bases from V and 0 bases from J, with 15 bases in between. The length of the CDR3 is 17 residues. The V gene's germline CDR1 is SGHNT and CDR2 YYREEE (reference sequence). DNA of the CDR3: TGTGCCAGCAGCTTGGGGCAGGGGATTTTCATGAACACTGAAGCTTTCTTT. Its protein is CASSLGQGIFMNTEAFF.

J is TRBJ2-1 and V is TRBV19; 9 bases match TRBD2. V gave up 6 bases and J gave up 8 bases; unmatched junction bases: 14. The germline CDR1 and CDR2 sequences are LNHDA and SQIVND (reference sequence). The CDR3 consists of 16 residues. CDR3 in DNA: TGTGCCAGTAGCCCCTCCCGAAGCGGGAGGAGGTATGAGCAGTTCTTC. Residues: CASSPSRSGRRYEQFF.

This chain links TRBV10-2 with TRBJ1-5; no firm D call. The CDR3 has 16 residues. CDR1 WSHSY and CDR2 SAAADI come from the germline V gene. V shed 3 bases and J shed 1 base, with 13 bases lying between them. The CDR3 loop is CASSDPHRESNQPQHF. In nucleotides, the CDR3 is TGCGCCAGCAGTGACCCCCATCGTGAGAGCAATCAGCCCCAGCATTTT.

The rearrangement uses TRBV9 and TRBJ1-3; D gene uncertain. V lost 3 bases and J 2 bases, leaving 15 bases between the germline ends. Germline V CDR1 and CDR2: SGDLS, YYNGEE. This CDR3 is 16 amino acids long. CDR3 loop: CASSEEPGRTGNTIYF. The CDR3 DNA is TGTGCCAGCAGCGAGGAGCCGGGGAGGACTGGAAACACCATATATTTT.